These T cell receptor beta chains were read from a single sample in a study of T cells in Graves' hyperthyroidism and ophthalmopathy. Via MiXCR, TCRdb re-called the multiplex PCR reads, giving one row per CDR3 protein. The sample has over 650,000 distinct CDR3 sequences; over 40% are singletons. Sequences were obtained from peripheral blood or thyroid tissue (not recorded which). The receptors derive from an adult man with Graves' disease, either hyperthyroidism or ophthalmopathy (not recorded which). The CDR3 runs from the conserved cysteine through the conserved F or W. D genes are given only for firm matches. Rows may omit the clone size; those that give it use once, few, many or a size class.

CDR3aa | CDR3nt | j_gene | abundance | v_gene | d_gene
CASSFEGGAFSPLHF | TGTGCCAGCAGCTTTGAGGGAGGGGCATTTTCACCCCTCCACTTT | TRBJ1-6 | . | TRBV7-4 | .
CAREPRGTEAFF | TGTGCTAGAGAACCCCGGGGCACTGAAGCTTTCTTT | TRBJ1-1 | . | TRBV25-1 | .
CASSKAPGRINGYTF | TGTGCCAGCAGCAAGGCGCCGGGGAGGATCAATGGCTACACCTTC | TRBJ1-2 | . | TRBV28 | .
CASSPEERTSEAFF | TGCGCCAGCAGCCCAGAGGAGCGTACTTCTGAAGCTTTCTTT | TRBJ1-1 | . | TRBV5-1 | .
CASSVDGGEKLFF | TGTGCCAGCAGCGTAGACGGAGGTGAAAAACTGTTTTTT | TRBJ1-4 | . | TRBV7-2 | .
CAISPGTGGYEQYF | TGTGCCATCAGTCCCGGGACAGGGGGTTACGAGCAGTACTTC | TRBJ2-7 | . | TRBV10-3 | TRBD1
CASSYSRGNQPQHF | TGTGCCAGCAGTTACTCCAGGGGCAATCAGCCCCAGCATTTT | TRBJ1-5 | . | TRBV6-6 | .
CASSKDTMNTEAFF | TGTGCCAGCAGTAAGGACACCATGAACACTGAAGCTTTCTTT | TRBJ1-1 | few | TRBV27 | .
CSARVLAGVTYEQYF | TGCAGTGCTAGAGTCCTAGCGGGAGTAACCTACGAGCAGTACTTC | TRBJ2-7 | . | TRBV20-1 | TRBD2
CAISSGQGNTIYF | TGTGCCATCAGCTCGGGACAGGGAAACACCATATATTTT | TRBJ1-3 | . | TRBV7-8 | TRBD1
CASLQGTEENTIYF | TGTGCCAGCTTACAGGGGACAGAAGAAAACACCATATATTTT | TRBJ1-3 | . | TRBV2 | TRBD1
CSVEVGGGFYEQYF | TGCAGCGTTGAAGTCGGAGGGGGCTTCTACGAGCAGTACTTC | TRBJ2-7 | few | TRBV29-1 | .
CASRTGQGRYEKLFF | TGTGCCAGCAGGACTGGACAGGGCCGGTATGAAAAACTGTTTTTT | TRBJ1-4 | few | TRBV12-3/TRBV12-4 | TRBD1
CASSVQGRDTGELFF | TGTGCCAGCAGCGTACAGGGGAGGGACACCGGGGAGCTGTTTTTT | TRBJ2-2 | few | TRBV9 | .
CASHYDQPQHF | TGTGCCAGCCACTACGACCAGCCCCAGCATTTT | TRBJ1-5 | . | TRBV7-9 | .
CSARPDLSGTYEQYF | TGCAGTGCTAGACCAGACTTAAGCGGGACCTACGAGCAGTACTTC | TRBJ2-7 | . | TRBV20-1 | TRBD2
CASSASDINSYEQYF | TGTGCCAGCAGCGCATCGGACATAAACTCCTACGAGCAGTACTTC | TRBJ2-7 | . | TRBV9 | .
CASSGPYQPQHF | TGTGCCAGCAGTGGACCCTATCAGCCCCAGCATTTT | TRBJ1-5 | few | TRBV2 | .
CARSTGAFPPYTF | TGTGCCAGAAGTACCGGGGCTTTCCCTCCCTACACCTTC | TRBJ1-2 | . | TRBV6-5 | .
CSAKYGGGPNTEAFF | TGCAGTGCTAAGTACGGGGGGGGGCCCAACACTGAAGCTTTCTTT | TRBJ1-1 | . | TRBV20-1 | .
CASLDGVNYGYTF | TGTGCCAGCTTAGACGGGGTCAACTATGGCTACACCTTC | TRBJ1-2 | . | TRBV25-1 | .
CASSWTGTGLNYGYTF | TGTGCCAGCAGTTGGACCGGGACGGGACTTAACTATGGCTACACCTTC | TRBJ1-2 | few | TRBV6-1 | .
CASSESGITEAFF | TGTGCCAGCAGTGAGTCGGGGATCACTGAAGCTTTCTTT | TRBJ1-1 | many | TRBV2 | .
CASSVDPGREKAFF | TGTGCCAGCAGCGTAGATCCGGGACGCGAGAAAGCTTTCTTT | TRBJ1-1 | many | TRBV9 | .
CASRLTGGRGSPLHF | TGTGCCAGCAGACTAACAGGGGGGAGGGGGTCACCCCTCCACTTT | TRBJ1-6 | . | TRBV10-3 | TRBD1
CSAQAGGGKLFF | TGCAGTGCTCAGGCGGGGGGAGGAAAACTGTTTTTT | TRBJ1-4 | . | TRBV20-1 | .
CASSENWGEKLFF | TGTGCCAGCAGTGAAAACTGGGGCGAAAAACTGTTTTTT | TRBJ1-4 | many | TRBV2 | .
CSVDGLAGQETQYF | TGCAGCGTGGACGGACTAGCGGGACAAGAGACCCAGTACTTC | TRBJ2-5 | many | TRBV29-1 | TRBD2
CASSAQGVGSPLHF | TGTGCCAGCAGTGCACAGGGAGTAGGATCACCCCTCCACTTT | TRBJ1-6 | . | TRBV2 | .
CSVEGVSETQYF | TGCAGCGTTGAAGGGGTTTCAGAGACCCAGTACTTC | TRBJ2-5 | . | TRBV29-1 | .
CASSSRQGAGNSPLHF | TGTGCCAGCAGCTCAAGACAGGGGGCGGGCAATTCACCCCTCCACTTT | TRBJ1-6 | . | TRBV7-3 | TRBD1
CSVEWDRDFYGYTF | TGCAGCGTTGAATGGGACAGGGACTTCTATGGCTACACCTTC | TRBJ1-2 | . | TRBV29-1 | TRBD1
CASSLAVQSSGANVLTF | TGCGCCAGCAGCTTGGCCGTCCAAAGCTCTGGGGCCAACGTCCTGACTTTC | TRBJ2-6 | few | TRBV5-1 | .
CSVELLKEDTGERSSGNTIYF | TGCAGCGTTGAGTTGTTGAAGGAAGACACCGGCGAGAGAAGCTCTGGAAACACCATATATTTT | TRBJ1-3 | once | TRBV29-1 | .
CASSAQNLDTEAFF | TGTGCCAGCAGCGCTCAGAACTTGGACACTGAAGCTTTCTTT | TRBJ1-1 | few | TRBV7-9 | .
CASSSYGTEAFF | TGTGCCAGTAGTTCGTATGGAACTGAAGCTTTCTTT | TRBJ1-1 | few | TRBV19 | .
CSARDAGMGEAFF | TGCAGTGCTAGAGATGCCGGGATGGGTGAAGCTTTCTTT | TRBJ1-1 | few | TRBV20-1 | .
CASTSRGSIYEQYF | TGTGCCAGCACTTCCCGGGGAAGCATCTACGAGCAGTACTTC | TRBJ2-7 | once | TRBV7-2 | .
CASSDPNSPLHF | TGCGCCAGCAGTGACCCGAATTCACCCCTCCACTTT | TRBJ1-6 | many | TRBV10-1 | .
CASSSPGQGLHSNQPQHF | TGTGCCAGCAGCTCCCCGGGACAGGGGTTACATAGCAATCAGCCCCAGCATTTT | TRBJ1-5 | . | TRBV7-2 | TRBD1
CASSEWIRDGDDEQYF | TGTGCCAGCAGTGAATGGATTCGGGATGGGGACGACGAGCAGTACTTC | TRBJ2-7 | . | TRBV6-1 | .
CSARRRGEYF | TGCAGTGCTAGGCGCCGGGGCGAGTACTTC | TRBJ2-5 | . | TRBV20-1 | .
CASSLGSFGLETQYF | TGTGCCAGCAGCTTGGGATCCTTCGGGCTAGAGACCCAGTACTTC | TRBJ2-5 | . | TRBV7-3 | .
CASNLAGATNEKLFF | TGTGCCAGTAACCTTGCAGGAGCAACTAATGAAAAACTGTTTTTT | TRBJ1-4 | few | TRBV19 | .
CASSSTTRDRQYF | TGTGCCAGCAGCTCGACAACAAGGGACAGGCAGTACTTC | TRBJ2-7 | many | TRBV5-1 | TRBD1
CASSERAGGNSPLHF | TGTGCCAGCAGTGAAAGAGCAGGGGGTAATTCACCCCTCCACTTT | TRBJ1-6 | many | TRBV2 | TRBD1
CASSFGGAVNQPQHF | TGTGCCAGCAGCTTCGGGGGGGCGGTCAATCAGCCCCAGCATTTT | TRBJ1-5 | . | TRBV7-9 | .
CASSPLRGSENTEAFF | TGTGCCAGCAGTCCCCTTAGGGGGTCGGAGAACACTGAAGCTTTCTTT | TRBJ1-1 | . | TRBV2 | .
CASSGSGQPQHF | TGTGCCAGCAGCGGGTCCGGACAGCCCCAGCATTTT | TRBJ1-5 | . | TRBV9 | .
CASSYSRLAGTYEQYF | TGTGCCAGCAGTTACTCTAGGCTAGCGGGGACCTACGAGCAGTACTTC | TRBJ2-7 | few | TRBV6-5 | TRBD2
CASSPSHDSNQPQHF | TGTGCCAGCAGCCCTAGTCACGATAGCAATCAGCCCCAGCATTTT | TRBJ1-5 | few | TRBV7-9 | .
CATKARLYGYTF | TGTGCCACTAAAGCCAGGCTTTATGGCTACACCTTC | TRBJ1-2 | . | TRBV24-1 | .
CASSQVFPQKETQYF | TGTGCCAGCAGCCAAGTGTTTCCGCAGAAAGAGACCCAGTACTTC | TRBJ2-5 | . | TRBV7-9 | .
CASGQLRIFF | TGTGCCAGCGGACAACTCAGGATTTTCTTT | TRBJ1-1 | . | TRBV6-5 | .
CASSLGPGGDEKLFF | TGTGCCAGCAGCTTAGGGCCAGGGGGTGATGAAAAACTGTTTTTT | TRBJ1-4 | . | TRBV7-9 | TRBD1
CAIRPGANSPLHF | TGTGCCATCAGGCCGGGCGCTAATTCACCCCTCCACTTT | TRBJ1-6 | . | TRBV10-3 | .
CASSPLTGETQYF | TGTGCCAGCAGCCCTCTGACTGGAGAGACCCAGTACTTC | TRBJ2-5 | few | TRBV7-9 | .